Sequencing of this T cell receptor (beta chain) was carried out in a study of T-cell reconstitution after alpha-beta-depleted transplantation in children. This clonotype was seen ten or more times. Unique molecular identifiers tagged the TCRbeta library. TCRdb reanalysed the PCR reads using MiXCR and keeps one entry per CDR3 protein. The sample shows about 400,000 distinct CDR3 sequences, about a fifth of them seen only once. Trimming shortened V by 1 base and J by 9 bases, and 18 bases separated the two germline ends. The germline V gene encodes CDR1 SQVTM and CDR2 ANQGSEA. The CDR3 covers 14 residues.

The sample was PBMCs from the stem cell graft donor, taken from the stem cell graft. The chain employs TRBV29-1 and TRBJ1-1, with D unresolved. The receptor was derived from a human donor who donated a stem cell graft to a child with acute myeloid leukemia. The CDR3 is CSVEVPGNVLQAFF. The CDR3 DNA reads TGCAGCGTTGAAGTTCCGGGTAACGTCCTACAAGCTTTCTTT. Full variable domain (rest looked up from reference TRBV29-1 and TRBJ1-1): SAVISQKPSRDICQRGTSLTIQCQVDSQVTMMFWYRQQPGQSLTLIATANQGSEATYESGFVIDKFPISRPNLTFSTLTVSNMSPEDSSIYLCSVEVPGNVLQAFFGQGTRLTVV.